These 21 T cell receptor beta chains were all obtained from the same sample, sequenced in a study of blood T cell repertoires in COVID-19. TCRdb's copy holds only in-frame clones and misses some; the assay was immunoSEQ multiplex PCR. The sample lists approximately 76,000 clones, around nine tenths seen once, with roughly 8% in the top ten. Sequenced material: peripheral blood. The receptors come from a human donor in a cohort sampled during active COVID-19.

This chain joins TRBV28 and TRBJ2-7; 9 bases align to TRBD1. The germline V gene encodes CDR1 MDHEN and CDR2 SYDVKM. The CDR3 totals 19 residues. V shed 6 bases and J 0 bases; nucleotides not matched to a gene: 18. CDR3 protein: CASSLKGAWGQGASYEQYF. The DNA of the CDR3 is TGTGCCAGCAGCTTGAAGGGGGCCTGGGGACAGGGAGCCTCCTACGAGCAGTACTTC. The whole variable domain, filled in from reference TRBV28 and TRBJ2-7, reads DVKVTQSSRYLVKRTGEKVFLECVQDMDHENMFWYRQDPGLGLRLIYFSYDVKMKEKGDIPEGYSVSREKKERFSLILESASTNQTSMYLCASSLKGAWGQGASYEQYFGPGTRLTVT.

The J gene is TRBJ1-1, the V gene TRBV7-2; 7 positions match TRBD1. Per the germline V gene, CDR1 is SGHTA and CDR2 is FQGNSA. Trimming removed 5 bases from V and 7 bases from J; junction bases left unmatched: 13. This CDR3 has 15 amino acids. The CDR3 nucleotides read TGTGCCAGCAGCCTTGACCCCGGGACAGCCTATGAAGCTTTCTTT. It yields the protein CASSLDPGTAYEAFF.

The rearrangement uses TRBV19 and TRBJ1-1; 7 nucleotides agree with TRBD1. Germline lookup yields CDR1 LNHDA and CDR2 SQIVND (reference sequence). Trimming cost V 1 base and J 2 bases; bases outside gene matches: 1. CDR3 length equals 14 residues. The chain's CDR3 is CASSIGQGNTEAFF. The DNA of the CDR3 is TGTGCCAGTAGTATAGGACAGGGAAACACTGAAGCTTTCTTT.

In its sample, this clone was seen once. The rearrangement uses TRBV15 and TRBJ1-6, with TRBD1 identical over 8 bases. The CDR3 consists of 20 residues. V trimming: 8 bases; J trimming: 4 bases; junction bases outside the gene matches: 22. The germline V gene has CDR1 LNHNV and CDR2 YYDKDF (reference sequence). The CDR3 nucleotides are TGTGCCACCCCCTGGGAGCAAGGACAGGGCCCAACCCTGTATAATTCACCCCTCCACTTT. Amino acid sequence: CATPWEQGQGPTLYNSPLHF.

CDR3 amino acids: CASSPDSPNTIYF. CDR3 DNA sequence: TGTGCCAGCAGCCCGGACAGCCCAAACACCATATATTTT. The V and J genes are TRBV5-4 and TRBJ1-3, with D perhaps matching TRBD1 (6 bases). V was cut by 4 bases and J by 6 bases, with 11 bases left in between. The CDR3 length is 13 residues. Germline values: CDR1 SGHNT, CDR2 YYREEE (reference sequence).

Only one count was recorded for this clone. This chain joins TRBV28 and TRBJ2-7, with D unclear. The CDR3 extends over 14 amino acids. V dropped 2 bases and J dropped 0 bases, with 8 bases sitting between them. In germline, CDR1 is MDHEN, CDR2 SYDVKM. CDR3 amino acids: CASSLNPVSYEQYF. DNA for the CDR3: TGTGCCAGCAGTTTAAATCCGGTCTCCTACGAGCAGTACTTC.

The chain's CDR3 is CASSGLGPSPRGANVLTF. CDR3 sequence (DNA): TGTGCCAGCAGCGGACTAGGGCCCTCCCCTAGAGGGGCCAACGTCCTGACTTTC. This rearrangement joins TRBV9 to TRBJ2-6; a possible D gene is TRBD2 (6 bases). V was shortened by 3 bases and J by 4 bases, with 20 bases between the two germline ends. Germline V CDR1 and CDR2: SGDLS, YYNGEE. This CDR3 spans 18 amino acids.

This chain joins TRBV9 and TRBJ2-3, with a tentative D call TRBD2 (7 bases). The CDR3 totals 14 residues. CDR1 is SGDLS, CDR2 YYNGEE, per germline. Trimming cost V 5 bases and J 3 bases, with 13 bases left between them. CDR3 sequence reads: CASRGGAGTDTQYF. For the CDR3, the DNA is TGTGCCAGCAGAGGGGGGGCAGGAACAGATACGCAGTATTTT.

The J gene is TRBJ1-1, the V gene TRBV9, with TRBD1 matching over 8 bases. V shed 1 base and J 7 bases; nucleotides not matched to a gene: 12. Germline CDR1 and CDR2: SGDLS and YYNGEE. This CDR3 region has 16 residues. CDR3 DNA sequence: TGTGCCAGCAGCGTACCACCCGACAGGGGAAAAAATGAAGCTTTCTTT. Its translation is CASSVPPDRGKNEAFF.

This clone came up once. The J gene is TRBJ1-2, the V gene TRBV9; tentatively, D is TRBD1 (5 bases). The CDR3 is 16 amino acids. CDR1 is SGDLS, CDR2 YYNGEE, per germline. V lost 7 bases and J 7 bases, leaving 26 bases between the germline ends. The chain's CDR3 is CASLGDGGEGHSGYTF. CDR3 DNA sequence: TGTGCCAGCCTTGGGGACGGGGGAGAGGGGCATAGTGGCTACACCTTC.

The CDR3 reads CASRISPDRAQHF. The DNA for the CDR3 is TGTGCCAGCAGAATCTCACCCGACAGGGCCCAGCATTTT. The V call is TRBV6-5, the J call TRBJ1-5, with TRBD1 identical over 7 bases. The junction had 10 bases not matched to a gene; V was cut back by 6 bases and J by 11 bases. Germline V gene lookup returns CDR1 MNHEY and CDR2 SVGAGI. The CDR3 has 13 amino acids.

This chain uses TRBV9 with TRBJ2-7, with 8 bases aligning to TRBD2. Germline-derived CDR1 and CDR2 are SGDLS and YYNGEE. With V trimmed by 2 bases and J by 0 bases, 1 base remained unmatched. There are 14 residues in the CDR3. The CDR3 DNA reads TGTGCCAGCAGCGTCACTAGCGGCTCCTACGAGCAGTACTTC. Residues: CASSVTSGSYEQYF.

The V and J genes are TRBV5-4 and TRBJ2-7; 7 nucleotides line up with TRBD1. The CDR3 consists of 14 residues. V trimming: 4 bases; J trimming: 0 bases; junction bases outside the gene matches: 4. The germline CDR1 and CDR2 sequences are SGHNT and YYREEE (reference sequence). The CDR3 loop is CASSIGDSSYEQYF. The CDR3 DNA follows: TGTGCCAGCAGCATCGGGGACAGCTCCTACGAGCAGTACTTC.

The chain employs TRBV12-5 and TRBJ1-1; D is undetermined. CDR3 length equals 13 residues. The germline V and J ends were trimmed by 6 bases and 4 bases, with 12 bases remaining between them. Germline V gene lookup returns CDR1 LGHNT and CDR2 FRNRAP. CDR3 in DNA: TGTGCTAGTGGCCGAGTCGGTGGCACTGAAGCTTTCTTT. The encoded protein is CASGRVGGTEAFF.

The chain couples TRBV4-3 to TRBJ2-6; 11 bases line up with TRBD2. The CDR3 is 21 amino acids. Germline V CDR1 and CDR2: LGHNA, YSLEER. V trimming: 0 bases; J trimming: 3 bases; junction bases outside the gene matches: 13. The CDR3: CASSQDLAGGISYDGANVLTF. The CDR3 nucleotides are TGCGCCAGCAGCCAAGACCTAGCGGGGGGCATATCATATGATGGGGCCAACGTCCTGACTTTC.

The genes are TRBV11-2 and TRBJ1-1; D not certain. Trimming pared 0 bases from V and 7 bases from J, leaving 12 bases between. Germline lookup yields CDR1 SGHAT and CDR2 FQNNGV. The CDR3 has 14 amino acids. CDR3 amino acids: CASSLDPGFNEAFF. The DNA for the CDR3 is TGTGCCAGCAGCTTAGACCCGGGGTTTAATGAAGCTTTCTTT.

The rearrangement links TRBV4-1 to TRBJ1-1; 10 bases fit TRBD1. The CDR3 consists of 17 residues. V shed 0 bases, J shed 5 bases, and the junction held 9 bases outside the gene matches. Germline CDR1 is MGHRA and CDR2 is YSYEKL. The CDR3 protein is CASSQDRWTGGRTEAFF. The CDR3 region has the DNA TGCGCCAGCAGCCAAGATAGGTGGACAGGGGGTCGAACTGAAGCTTTCTTT.

V usage is TRBV3-1 (or the pseudogene TRBV3-2) and J usage is TRBJ2-7; D not resolved. V gave up 4 bases and J gave up 0 bases, with 13 bases separating them. Germline CDR1 is LGHDT and CDR2 is YNNKEL (reference sequence). The CDR3 is 15 amino acids. As DNA, the CDR3 is TGTGCCAGCAGCCTGTCCGATCCGAGCTCCTACGAGCAGTACTTC. Translated, it gives CASSLSDPSSYEQYF.

This sequence joins TRBV11-2 and TRBJ1-2; 10 bases match TRBD1. Germline V lookup: CDR1 SGHAT, CDR2 FQNNGV. J gave up 2 bases and V 5 bases, and 11 bases lay outside the gene matches. This CDR3 is 17 amino acids long. The CDR3 region has the DNA TGTGCCAGCAGCCATTGGGACAGGGGTCCCCCCAACTATGGCTACACCTTC. Translation: CASSHWDRGPPNYGYTF.

As concerns this clone: Other DNA sequences from this sample encode an identical CDR3 as well. This sequence joins TRBV11-2 and TRBJ2-7, with 7 bases matching TRBD2. The CDR3 runs 12 residues. CDR1 is SGHAT and CDR2 is FQNNGV in the germline V gene. Trimming at V came to 1 base and at J to 6 bases, leaving 0 bases not matched to a gene. The CDR3 nucleotides are TGTGCCAGCAGCTTAGGGGGGGGCGAGCAGTACTTC. It translates to CASSLGGGEQYF.

The rearrangement links TRBV9 to TRBJ2-3, with TRBD2 matching over 13 bases. The V gene end was trimmed by 2 bases and the J gene end by 2 bases; junction bases not matched to a gene: 2. The CDR3 runs 16 residues. The V gene's germline CDR1 is SGDLS and CDR2 YYNGEE. The CDR3 nucleotides are TGTGCCAGCAGCGTCACTAGCGGGGGGGCCACAGATACGCAGTATTTT. It specifies CASSVTSGGATDTQYF.